These 30 T cell receptor beta chains share one sample of origin, sequenced in a study of cytomegalovirus exposure and HLA in healthy donors. Primers: 60 Vbeta forward and 13 Jbeta reverse. TCRdb keeps only in-frame clones here, not all; method: immunoSEQ multiplex PCR. The sample has fewer than 150,000 clones, more than 75% seen once; the top ten hold approximately 5.1%. Input material: PBMCs. The source of these receptors is a male donor in good health and CMV-seronegative.

This chain links TRBV7-6 with TRBJ1-2; D is unclear. The CDR3 is made up of 15 amino acids. Germline loops: CDR1 SGHVS, CDR2 FNYEAQ. V gave up 1 base and J gave up 4 bases, with 13 bases separating them. Here the CDR3 reads CASSLEEGLSYGYTF. CDR3 in DNA: TGTGCCAGCAGCTTAGAGGAGGGCTTAAGCTATGGCTACACCTTC.

For this clone: Germline and junction disagree at one end, which may indicate a read error. The chain recombines TRBV7-7 with TRBJ2-5; TRBD2 is a possible D gene (5 bases). This CDR3 spans 14 amino acids. The germline V gene encodes CDR1 SSHAT and CDR2 FNYEAQ (reference sequence). Here the CDR3 reads CASSSPGVVETQYF. The CDR3 coding sequence is TGTGCTAGCAGCTCCCCCGGGGTGGTAGAGACCCAGTACTTC.

This chain joins TRBV19 and TRBJ2-4, with TRBD1 matching 7 bases. CDR1 and CDR2 (germline): LNHDA, SQIVND (reference sequence). This CDR3 contains 13 residues. V lost 3 bases, J lost 11 bases, and 7 bases stayed unmatched. CDR3: CASSMGDSWVQYF. CDR3 in DNA: TGTGCCAGTAGTATGGGGGACAGTTGGGTTCAGTACTTC.

The chain joins TRBV28 to TRBJ1-1; D perhaps matches TRBD1 (5 bases). The CDR3 length is 13 residues. The V gene lost 2 bases and the J gene lost 5 bases, with 9 bases spanning the gap. Germline-derived CDR1 and CDR2 are MDHEN and SYDVKM. CDR3 bases: TGTGCCAGCAGTTTACCGGGGGGGACTGAAGCTTTCTTT. It codes for CASSLPGGTEAFF.

V and J are TRBV9 and TRBJ1-1; 10 bases are a match to TRBD1. This CDR3 comprises 17 residues. Trimming took 3 bases from V and 4 from J; bases not matched to a gene: 12. Germline lookup yields CDR1 SGDLS and CDR2 YYNGEE. CDR3 DNA sequence: TGTGCCAGCAGCGGGATGTGGGACAGGGGAGGGAGCACTGAAGCTTTCTTT. It translates to CASSGMWDRGGSTEAFF.

This clone has a single count. The CDR3 loop reads CASSLEGAQGSETQYF. The CDR3 DNA sequence: TGTGCCAGCAGCTTAGAGGGGGCCCAAGGGAGCGAGACCCAGTACTTC. The chain couples TRBV13 to TRBJ2-5; 7 bases are shared with TRBD1. CDR1 PRHDT and CDR2 FYEKMQ come from the germline V gene (reference sequence). This CDR3 region has 16 residues. Trimming took 1 base from V and 5 from J; bases not matched to a gene: 10.

The chain employs TRBV4-3 and TRBJ1-1, with D uncertain. V shed 7 bases and J shed 1 base, with 10 bases lying between them. The CDR3 runs to 13 residues. Germline CDR1 LGHNA, CDR2 YSLEER. In DNA form, the CDR3 reads TGCGCCAGCACCCCGGACTGGAACACTGAAGCTTTCTTT. Amino acid sequence: CASTPDWNTEAFF.

Concerning this clone itself: Mismatch with germline at one junction end may stem from a read error. This sequence joins TRBV10-1 and TRBJ1-5; TRBD1 agrees at 10 bases. Per the germline V gene, CDR1 is WNHNN and CDR2 is SYGVQD (reference sequence). The CDR3 has 17 amino acids. In DNA, the CDR3 is TGCGCCGGCAGATCAGGACAGGGGGTCTATAGCAATCAGCCCCAGCATTTT. Protein: CAGRSGQGVYSNQPQHF.

J is TRBJ2-7 and V is TRBV11-3; D is unresolved. This CDR3 region has 15 residues. V dropped 5 bases and J dropped 1 base, with 15 bases sitting between them. CDR1 and CDR2 (germline): SGHNT, YENEEA. CDR3 sequence (DNA): TGTGCCAGCAGCGCAGCTGGCGCGACTTCCTACGAGCAGTACTTC. Its protein product is CASSAAGATSYEQYF.

V usage is TRBV30 and J usage is TRBJ2-1; TRBD2 matches at 10 bases. With V trimmed by 1 base and J by 8 bases, 5 bases remained unmatched. The CDR3 spans 14 residues. The germline V gene has CDR1 GTSNPN and CDR2 SVGIG (reference sequence). The chain's CDR3 is CAWSGIAGGYEQFF. DNA of the CDR3: TGTGCCTGGAGTGGGATAGCGGGGGGATATGAGCAGTTCTTC.

V usage is TRBV18 and J usage is TRBJ1-2; 8 nucleotides line up with TRBD1. With V trimmed by 6 bases and J by 4 bases, 4 bases remained unmatched. This CDR3 is built from 13 residues. Looked up from germline, CDR1 is KGHSH and CDR2 is LQKENI. CDR3 nucleotides: TGTGCCAGCTCGCCAGGGGGCGGCTATGGCTACACCTTC. As protein: CASSPGGGYGYTF.

The chain uses TRBV6-5 and TRBJ1-2; no clear D gene. V lost 8 bases, J lost 2 bases, and 12 bases lay in between. CDR3 length: 13 residues. CDR1 is MNHEY, CDR2 SVGAGI, per germline. CDR3 sequence: CASADNSNYGYTF. For the CDR3, the DNA is TGTGCCAGCGCCGACAATTCGAACTATGGCTACACCTTC.

The chain couples TRBV19 to TRBJ2-1, with 12 bases identical to TRBD2. V was pared by 5 bases and J by 7 bases, with 6 bases of the junction left unmatched. The CDR3 sequence is 15 residues long. The V gene's germline CDR1 is LNHDA and CDR2 SQIVND (reference sequence). CDR3 nucleotides: TGTGCCAGTAGTCCTAGCGGGGGGGTTGGGAATGAGCAGTTCTTC. Its translation: CASSPSGGVGNEQFF.

This clone was picked up one time. The chain is built from TRBV2 and TRBJ2-4, with D tentatively TRBD1 (5 bases). Germline assignment: CDR1 SNHLY and CDR2 FYNNEI. Trimming took 10 bases from V and 8 from J, leaving 24 bases between them. The CDR3 contains 15 residues. CDR3 protein: CATSPGQGSSDIQYF. In DNA, the CDR3 is TGTGCCACGTCCCCTGGGCAGGGAAGTTCGGACATTCAGTACTTC.

This clone was detected a few times. The chain recombines TRBV10-3 with TRBJ2-7; maybe TRBD1 (5 bases). Germline-derived CDR1 and CDR2 are ENHRY and SYGVKD. CDR3 length equals 14 residues. The V end lost 1 base, the J end lost 3 bases, and 10 bases lay between the germline ends. The CDR3 coding sequence is TGTGCCATCAGTGAGTTCGACAGCAACTACGAGCAGTACTTC. Its protein product is CAISEFDSNYEQYF.

The chain carries TRBV7-2 and TRBJ2-2, with D tentatively TRBD1 (6 bases). Germline assignment: CDR1 SGHTA and CDR2 FQGNSA. CDR3 length: 16 amino acids. The V end lost 8 bases, the J end lost 4 bases, and 20 bases lay between the germline ends. CDR3 residues: CASGPFTGYGTGELFF. The DNA for the CDR3 is TGTGCCAGCGGACCTTTTACAGGGTATGGCACCGGGGAGCTGTTTTTT.

The CDR3 is CASSLGGQGSGYTF. The CDR3 bases are TGTGCCAGCAGCTTAGGGGGACAGGGAAGTGGCTACACCTTC. The chain has TRBV7-9 and TRBJ1-2; 9 nucleotides agree with TRBD1. The CDR3 runs 14 residues. The ends lost 1 base at V and 7 bases at J; junction bases unmatched: 4. The germline CDR1 and CDR2 sequences are SEHNR and FQNEAQ (reference sequence).

Only one count was recorded for this clone. This chain uses TRBV27 with TRBJ2-3, with D tentatively TRBD2 (7 bases). The V end lost 8 bases, the J end lost 3 bases, and 18 bases lay between the germline ends. The CDR3 is 15 residues long. Germline CDR1 is MNHEY and CDR2 is SMNVEV (reference sequence). Here the CDR3 reads CASRRFAGATDTQYF. The CDR3 DNA follows: TGTGCCAGCCGTCGTTTCGCGGGGGCAACAGATACGCAGTATTTT.

The V gene is TRBV29-1, the J gene TRBJ1-2; D not certain. The CDR3 spans 14 residues. The germline V gene has CDR1 SQVTM and CDR2 ANQGSEA. Trimming stripped 4 bases from V and 10 bases from J, with 22 bases between. CDR3 coding DNA: TGCAGCGTTGCGACCCCCGGATTGCGACACAACTACACCTTC. It translates to CSVATPGLRHNYTF.

This clone was observed a single time. This sequence joins TRBV27 and TRBJ1-4, with a possible D match to TRBD1 (6 bases). Trimming removed 2 bases from V and 3 bases from J, with 13 bases in between. CDR1 is MNHEY, CDR2 SMNVEV, per germline (reference sequence). The CDR3 loop spans 16 amino acids. CDR3 bases: TGTGCCAGCAGTTTACAGTTCGAGGGGGCTAATGAAAAACTGTTTTTT. Translation gives CASSLQFEGANEKLFF. The full variable domain, with the rest looked up from reference TRBV27 and TRBJ1-4, is EAQVTQNPRYLITVTGKKLTVTCSQNMNHEYMSWYRQDPGLGLRQIYYSMNVEVTDKGDVPEGYKVSRKEKRNFPLILESPSPNQTSLYFCASSLQFEGANEKLFFGSGTQLSVL.

This chain connects TRBV5-1 to TRBJ2-2; D perhaps matches TRBD1 (5 bases). CDR1 is SGHRS and CDR2 is YFSETQ in the germline V gene. Trimming removed 5 bases at V and 1 base at J, with 12 bases between. This CDR3 contains 15 residues. The CDR3 here is CASSGAAGNTGELFF. CDR3 nucleotides: TGCGCCAGCAGTGGGGCCGCTGGGAACACCGGGGAGCTGTTTTTT. The complete variable domain, with remaining parts taken from reference TRBV5-1 and TRBJ2-2, reads KAGVTQTPRYLIKTRGQQVTLSCSPISGHRSVSWYQQTPGQGLQFLFEYFSETQRNKGNFPGRFSGRQFSNSRSEMNVSTLELGDSALYLCASSGAAGNTGELFFGEGSRLTVL.

The V and J genes are TRBV25-1 and TRBJ1-1, with a possible D match to TRBD1 (6 bases). The CDR3 is 13 residues long. The germline CDR1 and CDR2 sequences are MGHDK and SYGVNS. Trimming left V 9 bases short and J 2 bases short, with 13 bases between. This CDR3 reads CASIGQPNTEAFF. CDR3 bases: TGTGCCAGTATCGGACAGCCAAACACTGAAGCTTTCTTT.

This chain joins TRBV7-2 and TRBJ1-2; a possible D gene is TRBD1 (6 bases). CDR1 and CDR2 from the germline V gene are SGHTA and FQGNSA. The CDR3 length is 14 residues. Trimming stripped 4 bases from V and 4 bases from J, with 13 bases between. The CDR3 reads CASSSSQGRYGYTF. CDR3 nucleotide sequence: TGTGCCAGCAGCTCATCTCAGGGGCGCTATGGCTACACCTTC.

V and J are TRBV11-2 and TRBJ2-2, with 9 bases lining up with TRBD1. Trimming took 6 bases from V and 8 from J; bases not matched to a gene: 7. The germline V gene has CDR1 SGHAT and CDR2 FQNNGV. CDR3 length equals 14 residues. The CDR3 reads CASRSTGGLGELFF. CDR3 in DNA: TGTGCCAGCAGAAGTACAGGGGGCTTGGGGGAGCTGTTTTTT.

This chain links TRBV10-3 with TRBJ1-3; D is ambiguous. The V end was cut by 4 bases, the J end by 0 bases, with 4 bases between. Germline CDR1 and CDR2: ENHRY and SYGVKD. This CDR3 comprises 13 residues. The CDR3 here is CAISGSSGNTIYF. CDR3 sequence (DNA): TGTGCCATCAGTGGCAGCTCTGGAAACACCATATATTTT.

The V gene is TRBV27, the J gene TRBJ1-6, with 9 nucleotides matching TRBD1. The CDR3 length is 16 residues. Losses at the gene ends were 4 bases for V and 9 bases for J; bases not matched to a gene: 10. The germline gives CDR1 MNHEY, CDR2 SMNVEV (reference sequence). The CDR3, as DNA: TGTGCCAGCAGTTGGGGACAGGGTCGGGTAGGTTCACCCCTCCACTTT. Translating gives CASSWGQGRVGSPLHF.

The chain is built from TRBV19 and TRBJ2-7; 7 bases agree with TRBD1. Unmatched junction bases numbered 19, after V lost 7 bases and J lost 4 bases. Germline assignment: CDR1 LNHDA and CDR2 SQIVND (reference sequence). The CDR3 covers 17 residues. The CDR3 reads CASTLSAIGGQEYEQYF. The CDR3 DNA sequence: TGTGCCAGTACCCTGAGTGCCATTGGAGGACAGGAATACGAGCAGTACTTC.

V gene TRBV7-9 combines with J gene TRBJ2-1; tentative D call: TRBD2 (5 bases). Germline CDR1 SEHNR, CDR2 FQNEAQ (reference sequence). The CDR3 contains 14 residues. Trimming took off 5 bases at V and 8 bases at J, with 16 bases between the two ends. The CDR3 reads CASSVRAVEDEQFF. The CDR3 coding sequence is TGTGCCAGCAGCGTACGAGCGGTAGAAGATGAGCAGTTCTTC.

As for this clone: The junction and the germline gene differ at one end; a read error may be behind it. Written as DNA, the CDR3 is TGTGCCAGCAGCTACTCGGGAGGGGCGGGTAATTCACCCCTCCACTTT. As protein: CASSYSGGAGNSPLHF. The gene calls are TRBV6-5 and TRBJ1-6, with D possibly matching TRBD1 (5 bases). CDR1 MNHEY and CDR2 SVGAGI come from the germline V gene. The CDR3 spans 16 residues.

As concerns this clone: In the same sample, other DNA sequences code for this CDR3. This chain links TRBV7-2 with TRBJ1-1; tentatively, D is TRBD1 (6 bases). The V end lost 5 bases, the J end lost 1 base, and 8 bases lay between the germline ends. CDR1 and CDR2 from the germline V gene are SGHTA and FQGNSA. The CDR3 spans 13 residues. The chain's CDR3 is CASSPQGNTEAFF. DNA of the CDR3: TGTGCCAGCAGCCCACAGGGGAACACTGAAGCTTTCTTT. Complete variable domain (other parts from reference TRBV7-2 and TRBJ1-1): GAGVSQSPSNKVTEKGKDVELRCDPISGHTALYWYRQSLGQGLEFLIYFQGNSAPDKSGLPSDRFSAERTGGSVSTLTIQRTQQEDSAVYLCASSPQGNTEAFFGQGTRLTVV.